The subject of this entry is one TCR beta chain. Its antigen is not identified. The data originate from a study of blood T cell dynamics during melanoma immunotherapy. Overall study: Standard first-line treatment here was pembrolizumab or nivolumab plus ipilimumab in metastatic melanoma. The study, taken as a whole, reports: Whether repertoire-driving clones were melanoma-specific could not be determined.

Sequencing was performed with immunoSEQ multiplex PCR; in TCRdb, only in-frame clones are kept and a portion is missing. The data show 8,000 to 10,000 clones, with about 90% seen just once and 32% held by the top ten. The time point here: pre-treatment baseline. Samples come from before therapy and from week 3 after the first blockade cycle. The V gene's germline CDR1 is SNHLY and CDR2 FYNNEI. The CDR3 spans 13 residues. V gave up 11 bases and J gave up 0 bases, with 14 bases separating them. This chain joins TRBV2 and TRBJ2-7; no clear D. The sequence was collected from a human donor with melanoma. This sample comprised blood, obtained from a patient treated with checkpoint blockade. The CDR3 region is CAASLTLSYEQYF. The CDR3 nucleotides are TGTGCCGCCAGCTTGACCCTCTCCTACGAGCAGTACTTC.